This T cell receptor (beta chain) was found in a study of blood T cell repertoires in COVID-19. Germline CDR1 reads LNHDA; CDR2 reads SQIVND (reference sequence). This CDR3 has 15 residues. V shed 6 bases, J shed 3 bases, and the junction held 10 bases outside the gene matches. Assay used: immunoSEQ multiplex PCR; TCRdb lists only in-frame clones, some missing. The sample includes about 220,000 clones, roughly 80% seen only once; the top ten take approximately 1.3%. The sequence was obtained from a woman aged 40 to 50 with acute COVID-19. The chain carries TRBV19 and TRBJ1-1, with 7 nucleotides matching TRBD1. Sequencing was carried out using PBMCs or T cells enriched from blood (not recorded which). The CDR3 sequence is CASSNSPTGDTEAFF. The CDR3 DNA reads TGTGCCAGTAGCAATTCTCCCACAGGGGACACTGAAGCTTTCTTT.